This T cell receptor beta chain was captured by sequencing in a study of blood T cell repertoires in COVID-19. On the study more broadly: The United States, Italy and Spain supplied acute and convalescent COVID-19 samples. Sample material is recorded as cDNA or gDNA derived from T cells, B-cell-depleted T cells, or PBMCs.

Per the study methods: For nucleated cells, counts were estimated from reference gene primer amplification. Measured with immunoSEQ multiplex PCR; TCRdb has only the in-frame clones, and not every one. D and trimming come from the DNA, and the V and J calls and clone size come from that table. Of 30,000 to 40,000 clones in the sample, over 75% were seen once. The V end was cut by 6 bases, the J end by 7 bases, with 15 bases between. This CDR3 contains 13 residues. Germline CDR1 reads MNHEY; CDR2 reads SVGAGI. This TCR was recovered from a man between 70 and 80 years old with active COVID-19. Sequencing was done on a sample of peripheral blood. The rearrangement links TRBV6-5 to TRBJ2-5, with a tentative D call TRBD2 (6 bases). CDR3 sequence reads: CASRRRGLATQYF. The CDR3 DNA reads TGTGCCAGCAGACGACGGGGGTTGGCGACCCAGTACTTC.